This T cell receptor (beta chain) came from a study of T cells expressing NK-cell markers. About the research overall: Sorted T-cell subsets CD3+CD56+NKG2C+, CD3+CD56+NKG2C- and CD3+CD56-NKG2C+ were TCR beta-sequenced.

TCR beta cDNA was generated via 5'RACE template switching incorporating UMIs. TCRdb reanalyzed the 5' RACE reads and collapses them to one entry per CDR3 protein, without DNA. The sample spans some 390,000 distinct CDR3 sequences; the ten largest clones claim 9.5% to 12%. General study results and limits: The study left the HCMV specificity of expanded NKG2C+ T cell clones unresolved.

About this clonotype itself: Its antigen is undetermined.

This CDR3 is 14 amino acids long. Germline assignment: CDR1 MNHEY and CDR2 SMNVEV (reference sequence). The sequence was obtained from a woman between 45 and 65 years old in good health. Sequencing was performed on blood T cells: a sorted CD56 or NKG2C T cell subset, CD4+ or CD8+ T cells, or bulk PBMC T cells (not recorded which). The chain joins TRBV27 to TRBJ2-3; TCRdb returns TRBD1, unconfirmable since there is no DNA. The chain's CDR3 is CASISSGAARTQYF.